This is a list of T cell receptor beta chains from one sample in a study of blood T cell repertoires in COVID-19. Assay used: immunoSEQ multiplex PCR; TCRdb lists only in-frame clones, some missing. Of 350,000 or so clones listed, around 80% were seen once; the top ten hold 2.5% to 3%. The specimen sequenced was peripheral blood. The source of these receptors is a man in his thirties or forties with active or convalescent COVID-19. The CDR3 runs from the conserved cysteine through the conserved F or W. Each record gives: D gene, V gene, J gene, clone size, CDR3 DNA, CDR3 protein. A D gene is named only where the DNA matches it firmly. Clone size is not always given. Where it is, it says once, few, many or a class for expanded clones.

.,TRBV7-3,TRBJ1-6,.,TGTGCCAGCAGCGCGACCGGGACTCTGACACCCCTCCACTTT,CASSATGTLTPLHF
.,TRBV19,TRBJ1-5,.,TGTGCGAGTAGAGGGGCGCAAAATCAGCCCCAGCATTTT,CASRGAQNQPQHF
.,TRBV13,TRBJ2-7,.,TGTGCCAGCAGCTATCTCGCCGGGAACAAAGACGAGCAGTACTTC,CASSYLAGNKDEQYF
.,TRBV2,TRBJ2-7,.,TGTGCCAGCAGTGAGGGGGCCACCCCTCCCTACGAGCAGTACTTC,CASSEGATPPYEQYF
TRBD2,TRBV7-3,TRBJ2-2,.,TGTGCCAGCAGCTCGGGACTAGTCTACACCGGGGAGCTGTTTTTT,CASSSGLVYTGELFF
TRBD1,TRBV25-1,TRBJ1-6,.,TGTGCCAGCAGTGAATCCCAGGGGGCGCGTTCACCCCTCCACTTT,CASSESQGARSPLHF
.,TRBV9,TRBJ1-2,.,TGTGCCAGCAGCGACCGAGGGGAGGTCAACTATGGCTACACCTTC,CASSDRGEVNYGYTF
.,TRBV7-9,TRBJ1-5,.,TGTGCCAGCAGTGCTGGGGCAGGACGCAATCAGCCCCAGCATTTT,CASSAGAGRNQPQHF
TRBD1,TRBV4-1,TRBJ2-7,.,TGCGCCAGCAGCCAAAGGGACAGCTCCTACGAGCAGTACTTC,CASSQRDSSYEQYF
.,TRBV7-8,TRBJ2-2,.,TGTGCCAGCAGCTTAACGAGCGACCTCTCTTCCGGGGAGCTGTTTTTT,CASSLTSDLSSGELFF
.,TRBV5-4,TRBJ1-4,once,TGTGCCAGCAGCTTGGCCAGGGCTGGTACCGAAAAACTGTTTTTT,CASSLARAGTEKLFF
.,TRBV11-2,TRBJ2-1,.,TGTGCCAGCAGCTTACCCCGAGGGTTCCCACACAATGAGCAGTTCTTC,CASSLPRGFPHNEQFF
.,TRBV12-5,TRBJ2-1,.,TGTGCTAGTGGTTTGGTAGATGGGCAGGGGTCCTTCAATGAGCAGTTCTTC,CASGLVDGQGSFNEQFF
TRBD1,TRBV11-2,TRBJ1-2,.,TGTGCCAGCAGCTCCACAGGGGGCGCTGGGGGCTACACCTTC,CASSSTGGAGGYTF
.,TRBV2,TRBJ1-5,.,TGTGCCAGCAGTGAGGCAGACTATAGCAATCAGCCCCAGCATTTT,CASSEADYSNQPQHF
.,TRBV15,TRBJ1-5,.,TGTGCCACCAGCTGGGCTTCGACAGGTAATCAGCCCCAGCATTTT,CATSWASTGNQPQHF
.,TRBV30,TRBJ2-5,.,TGTGCCTGGAGTGTTTCGGGGATGCAAGAGACCCAGTACTTC,CAWSVSGMQETQYF
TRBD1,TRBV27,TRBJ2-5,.,TGTGCCAGCAGCCCCGGGACAGGAGAGACCCAGTACTTC,CASSPGTGETQYF
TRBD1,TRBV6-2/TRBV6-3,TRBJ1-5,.,TGTGCCAGCAGCTGGACAGGCGGAAATCAGCCCCAGCATTTT,CASSWTGGNQPQHF
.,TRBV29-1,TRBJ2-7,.,TGCAGCGTTGAGAAGGTCTTGAAAGGGGGCGAGCAGTACTTC,CSVEKVLKGGEQYF
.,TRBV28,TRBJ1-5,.,TGTGCCAGCAGTTTCCGTAGCAATCAGCCCCAGCATTTT,CASSFRSNQPQHF
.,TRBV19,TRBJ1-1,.,TGTGCCAGTAGTATCGCCAGGGCGAGTGTGACTTTCTTT,CASSIARASVTFF
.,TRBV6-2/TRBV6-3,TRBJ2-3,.,TGTGCCAGCAGTGGGTGGACTTTGGATACGCAGTATTTT,CASSGWTLDTQYF
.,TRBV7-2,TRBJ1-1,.,TGTGCCAGCAGCTTTAGCACTGAAGCTTTCTTT,CASSFSTEAFF
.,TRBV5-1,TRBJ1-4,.,TGCGCCAGCAAGGACACAACTAATGAAAAACTGTTTTTT,CASKDTTNEKLFF
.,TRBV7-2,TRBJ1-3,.,TGTGCCAGCAGCTTAGTGGGAGGGGGCTCTGGAAACACCATATATTTT,CASSLVGGGSGNTIYF
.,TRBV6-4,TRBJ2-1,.,TGTGCCAGCAGTCCTGACAGGTTGGGCCACAATGAGCAGTTCTTC,CASSPDRLGHNEQFF
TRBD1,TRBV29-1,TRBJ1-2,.,TGCAGCGTTGCGGGGGACAGGGGGCCCTATGGCTACACCTTC,CSVAGDRGPYGYTF
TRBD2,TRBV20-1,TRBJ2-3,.,TGCGTAGGGACTAGCTTGGATACGCAGTATTTT,CVGTSLDTQYF
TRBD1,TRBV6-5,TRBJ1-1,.,TGTGCCAGCAGGGACAGGGCGAACACTGAAGCTTTCTTT,CASRDRANTEAFF
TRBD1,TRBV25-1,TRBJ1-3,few,TGTGCCAGCAGTGAATATTTACAGGGGACCTCTGGAAACACCATATATTTT,CASSEYLQGTSGNTIYF
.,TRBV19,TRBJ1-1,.,TGTGCCTCCGGTACAGTGAACACTGAAGCTTTCTTT,CASGTVNTEAFF
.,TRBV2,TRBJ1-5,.,TGTGCCAGCAGTGACCCGAATCAGCCCCAGCATTTT,CASSDPNQPQHF
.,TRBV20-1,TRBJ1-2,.,TGCAGTGCTAGTCGGACACGGACCGGGAGATTCTATGGCTACACCTTC,CSASRTRTGRFYGYTF
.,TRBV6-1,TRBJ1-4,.,TGTGCCAGCAGTGAAAGGGGCCTGGAGATTAGACTGTTTTTT,CASSERGLEIRLFF
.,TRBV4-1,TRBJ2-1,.,TGCGCCAGCAGCCTGCTCGCGGGACCCAGGGCCTACAATGAGCAGTTCTTC,CASSLLAGPRAYNEQFF
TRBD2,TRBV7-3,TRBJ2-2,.,TGTGCCAGCAGCACTAGCGGGACCACCGGGGAGCTGTTTTTT,CASSTSGTTGELFF
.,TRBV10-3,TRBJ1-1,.,TGTGCCATCAGTGAGGAGGTTAACACTGAAGCTTTCTTT,CAISEEVNTEAFF
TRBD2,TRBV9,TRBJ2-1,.,TGTGCCAGCAGCGAGGTAGCGGGGGGGACCTACAATGAGCAGTTCTTC,CASSEVAGGTYNEQFF
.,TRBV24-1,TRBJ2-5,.,TGTGCCACCAGTGAAAGGGGTTACCAAGAGACCCAGTACTTC,CATSERGYQETQYF
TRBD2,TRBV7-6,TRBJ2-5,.,TGTGCCAGCAGCTTAGCGATGAGTAGCGGGGGAGAAGAGACCCAGTACTTC,CASSLAMSSGGEETQYF
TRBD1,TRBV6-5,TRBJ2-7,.,TGTGCCAGCAGCCTGGACAGGGGTACCTACGAGCAGTACTTC,CASSLDRGTYEQYF
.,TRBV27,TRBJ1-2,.,TGTGCCAGCAGACAGCTTGGGGCCCTATACGGCTACACCTTC,CASRQLGALYGYTF
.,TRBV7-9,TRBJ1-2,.,TGTGCCAGCAGCTTAACCGGTGGTAACTATGGCTACACCTTC,CASSLTGGNYGYTF
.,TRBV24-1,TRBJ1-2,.,TGTGCCACCATAGGGGGATGGAGTTATGGCTACACCTTC,CATIGGWSYGYTF
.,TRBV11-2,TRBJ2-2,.,TGTGCCAGCAGTTACAGGTTTACCGGGGAGCTGTTTTTT,CASSYRFTGELFF
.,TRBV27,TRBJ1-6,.,TGTGCCAGCAGCGACGAGCAGGGTTCTGAATCACCCCTCCACTTT,CASSDEQGSESPLHF
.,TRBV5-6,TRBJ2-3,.,TGTGCCAGCAGCTTTATGGGGCCCCGAGATACGCAGTATTTT,CASSFMGPRDTQYF
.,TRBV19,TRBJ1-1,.,TGTGCCAGTAGTATGATAGGGGGAAACACTGAAGCTTTCTTT,CASSMIGGNTEAFF
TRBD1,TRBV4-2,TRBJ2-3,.,TGTGCCAGCAGCCAAGGGTCGACAGGGGTGGATACGCAGTATTTT,CASSQGSTGVDTQYF
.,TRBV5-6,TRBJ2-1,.,TGTGCCAGCAGCTTTCTAGCTGCTGAGCAGTTCTTC,CASSFLAAEQFF
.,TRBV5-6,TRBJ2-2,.,TGTGCCAGCAGCTTGCTATCGTTGCTGCTGAACACCGGGGAGCTGTTTTTT,CASSLLSLLLNTGELFF
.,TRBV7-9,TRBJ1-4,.,TGTGCCAGCAGCTTTGGGGGGACTAATGAAAAACTGTTTTTT,CASSFGGTNEKLFF
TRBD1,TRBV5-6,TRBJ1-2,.,TGTGCCAGCAGCCCCTTGGAGCGACGGGACAGGGAGGACTATGGCTACACCTTC,CASSPLERRDREDYGYTF
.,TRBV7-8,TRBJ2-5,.,TGTGCCAGCAGCGTTAGGAGGGCTAGTCGGGAACAAGAGACCCAGTACTTC,CASSVRRASREQETQYF
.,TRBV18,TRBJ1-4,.,TGTGCCAGCTCACCGGCGGCGGGCGATGAAAAACTGTTTTTT,CASSPAAGDEKLFF
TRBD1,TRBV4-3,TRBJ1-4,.,TGCGCCAGCAGCCAAGTCCCGGGACAGGGGGCCTCGAATGAAAAACTGTTTTTT,CASSQVPGQGASNEKLFF
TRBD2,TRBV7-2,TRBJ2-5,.,TGTGCCAGCAGCCCCGGGACTAGCGTTCCGGAGACCCAGTACTTC,CASSPGTSVPETQYF
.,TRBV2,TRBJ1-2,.,TGTGCCAGCAGTGCTCGTGCAGCTAACTATGGCTACACCTTC,CASSARAANYGYTF